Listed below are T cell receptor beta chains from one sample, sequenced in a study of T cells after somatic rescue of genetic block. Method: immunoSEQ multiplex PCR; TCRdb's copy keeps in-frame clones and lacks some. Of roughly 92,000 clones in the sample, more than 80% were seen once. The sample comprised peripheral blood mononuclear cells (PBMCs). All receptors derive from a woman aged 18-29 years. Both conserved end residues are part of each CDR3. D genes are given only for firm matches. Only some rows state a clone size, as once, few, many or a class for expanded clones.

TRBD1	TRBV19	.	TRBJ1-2	TGTGCCAGTACCACCACGGGGGCAGGGGGTGAAGGTGGCTACACCTTC	CASTTTGAGGEGGYTF
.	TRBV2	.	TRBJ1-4	TGTGCCAGCAGGCCCCGGGGTGAAAAACTGTTTTTT	CASRPRGEKLFF
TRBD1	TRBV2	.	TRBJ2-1	TGTGCCAGGGAGGACAGGGGAGGACGCTTGGTCAATGAGCAGTTCTTC	CAREDRGGRLVNEQFF
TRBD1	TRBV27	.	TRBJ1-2	TGTGCCAGCAGAAAAACAGGGGGCGGCTATGGCTACACCTTC	CASRKTGGGYGYTF
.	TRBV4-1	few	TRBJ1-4	TGCGCCAGCAGCCAAGGGGGAACTAATGAAAAACTGTTTTTT	CASSQGGTNEKLFF
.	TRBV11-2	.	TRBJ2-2	TGTGCCAGCAGCCGACAGGTCGCGAACACCGGGGAGCTGTTTTTT	CASSRQVANTGELFF
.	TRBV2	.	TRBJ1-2	TGTGCCAGCAGCAGACAGGCCCTTAACTATGGCTACACCTTC	CASSRQALNYGYTF
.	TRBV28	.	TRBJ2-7	TGTGCCAGCAGTTTTGGGAGCTCCTACGAGCAGTACTTC	CASSFGSSYEQYF
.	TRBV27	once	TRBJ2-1	TGTGCCAGCAGTTTCTCACTAGGCGTCACAGGTGAGCAGTTCTTC	CASSFSLGVTGEQFF
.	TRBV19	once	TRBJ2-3	TGTGCCAGTAGTTGGGTTAGCACAGATACGCAGTATTTT	CASSWVSTDTQYF
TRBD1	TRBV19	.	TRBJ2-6	TGTGCCAGTAGTATAGGAGTGACAGGGGGCTCTGGGGCCAACGTCCTGACTTTC	CASSIGVTGGSGANVLTF
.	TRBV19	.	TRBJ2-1	TGTGCCAGTAGTATAGCCGGGGAAGGTTGGAATGAGCAGTTCTTC	CASSIAGEGWNEQFF
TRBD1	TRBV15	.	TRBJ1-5	TGTGCCACCAGCAGGGACAGGGATAGCAATCAGCCCCAGCATTTT	CATSRDRDSNQPQHF
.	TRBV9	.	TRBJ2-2	TGTGCCAGCAGCGCTAGTCACTCAGGGGTCGGGGAGCTGTTTTTT	CASSASHSGVGELFF
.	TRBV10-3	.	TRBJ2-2	TGTGCCATCGTTCAGGGAGGGGAGCTGTTTTTT	CAIVQGGELFF
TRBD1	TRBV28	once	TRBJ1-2	TGTGCCAGCAGTCCTAGACAGGGGGCGATTTTAGGTGGCTACACCTTC	CASSPRQGAILGGYTF
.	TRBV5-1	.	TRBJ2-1	TGCGCCAGCAGCTTGCCGCCCTTCAATGAGCAGTTCTTC	CASSLPPFNEQFF
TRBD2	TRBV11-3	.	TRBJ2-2	TGTGCCAGCAGCTTAGGGACTAGCGGGCTCGCCGGGGAGCTGTTTTTT	CASSLGTSGLAGELFF
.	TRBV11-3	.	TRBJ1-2	TGTGCCAGCAGCACCCCGGACGGAATTGACTACACCTTC	CASSTPDGIDYTF
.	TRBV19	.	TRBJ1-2	TGTGCCAGTAGTATAGAGTCCCGAGGCGACTATGGCTACACCTTC	CASSIESRGDYGYTF
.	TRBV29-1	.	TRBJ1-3	TGCAGCGCCGCGTTGGGATCTGGAAACACCATATATTTT	CSAALGSGNTIYF
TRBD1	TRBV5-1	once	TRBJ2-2	TGCGCCAGCAGGTCCGGGGGGTCCGGGACAGGGGACACCGGGGAGCTGTTTTTT	CASRSGGSGTGDTGELFF
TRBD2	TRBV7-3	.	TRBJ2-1	TGTGCCAGCAGCTTAAGTGGACTAGCGGGTTCCAATGAGCAGTTCTTC	CASSLSGLAGSNEQFF
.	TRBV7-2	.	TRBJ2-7	TGTGCCAGCAGCATCTACAAGTCCTACGAGCAGTACTTC	CASSIYKSYEQYF
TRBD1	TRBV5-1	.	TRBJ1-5	TGCGCCAGCAGCCCCTCCGGGACAGGGGTAAATCAGCCCCAGCATTTT	CASSPSGTGVNQPQHF
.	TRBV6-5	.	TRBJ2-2	TGTGCCATCTCGAACACCGGGGAGCTGTTTTTT	CAISNTGELFF
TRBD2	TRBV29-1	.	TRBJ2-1	TGCAGCGTTGGGGGAACTAGCGGGAGGGCCAATCACAATGAGCAGTTCTTC	CSVGGTSGRANHNEQFF
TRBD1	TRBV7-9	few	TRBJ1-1	TGTGCCGGCACAGGGGCAGGGGCTGAAGCTTTCTTT	CAGTGAGAEAFF
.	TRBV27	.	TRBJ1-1	TGTGCCAGCGGAAGAGCGGGACGGATGAACACTGAAGCTTTCTTT	CASGRAGRMNTEAFF
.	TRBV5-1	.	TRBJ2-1	TGCGCCAGCAGCTCTAAGGGTGCGCAGTTCTTC	CASSSKGAQFF
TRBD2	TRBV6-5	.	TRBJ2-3	TGTGCCAGCAGTTACTCGCGGGAGGCTAGCACAGATACGCAGTATTTT	CASSYSREASTDTQYF
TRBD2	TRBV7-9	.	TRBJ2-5	TGTGCCAGCAGCGCTAGCGGGGAAGAGACCCAGTACTTC	CASSASGEETQYF
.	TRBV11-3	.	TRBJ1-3	TGTGCCAGCAGCTTAAGGCAGGACTCTGGAAACACCATATATTTT	CASSLRQDSGNTIYF
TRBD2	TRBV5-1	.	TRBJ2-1	TGCGCCAGCAGCTTGACCGGGACTAGCGGTTACAATGAGCAGTTCTTC	CASSLTGTSGYNEQFF
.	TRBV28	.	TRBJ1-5	TGTGCCGCCCACCGGGGTAATCAGCCCCAGCATTTT	CAAHRGNQPQHF
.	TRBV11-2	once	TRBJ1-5	TGTGCCAGCAGCTTAAAGATGAATCAGCCCCAGCATTTT	CASSLKMNQPQHF
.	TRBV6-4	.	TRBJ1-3	TGTGCCAGCAGTGTTCAGAACACCATATATTTT	CASSVQNTIYF
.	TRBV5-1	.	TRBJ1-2	TGCGCCAGCAGCGCCCGGACTTCAGCTAACTATGGCTACACCTTC	CASSARTSANYGYTF
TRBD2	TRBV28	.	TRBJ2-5	TGTGCCAGCAGTTGGGGACTAGCGGGAGAGACCCAGTACTTC	CASSWGLAGETQYF
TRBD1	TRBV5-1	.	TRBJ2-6	TGCGCCAGCAGCTTGGAGGGACAGGCCCTCGGGGCCAACGTCCTGACTTTC	CASSLEGQALGANVLTF
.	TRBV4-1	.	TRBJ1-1	TGCGCCAGCAGCCAACCTTTGATCAGGGACACTGAAGCTTTCTTT	CASSQPLIRDTEAFF
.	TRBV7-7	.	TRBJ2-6	TGTGCTAGCAGCCCGGGCTCTGGGGCCAACGTCCTGACTTTC	CASSPGSGANVLTF
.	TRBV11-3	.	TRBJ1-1	TGTGCCAGCAGCTCTCCCCCTGGCACTGAAGCTTTCTTT	CASSSPPGTEAFF
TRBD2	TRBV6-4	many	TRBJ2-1	TGTGCCAGCAGTGAGGAGACTAGCGGGAGTCATGAGCAGTTCTTC	CASSEETSGSHEQFF
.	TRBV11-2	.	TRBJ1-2	TGTGCCAGCAGCCCGTCCCGGCTCTATGGCTACACCTTC	CASSPSRLYGYTF
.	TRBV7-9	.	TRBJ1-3	TGTGCCAGCAGCCCCTTTTCTGGAAACACCATATATTTT	CASSPFSGNTIYF
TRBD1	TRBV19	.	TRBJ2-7	TGTGCCAGTAGTATTTCCGGGACAGGGCTCTACGAGCAGTACTTC	CASSISGTGLYEQYF
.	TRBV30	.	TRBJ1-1	TGTGCCTGGAGTGTAGGTCAAAACACTGAAGCTTTCTTT	CAWSVGQNTEAFF
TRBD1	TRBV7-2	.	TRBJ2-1	TGTGCCAGCAGCTTAGCGACAGGGAATCGCTACAATGAGCAGTTCTTC	CASSLATGNRYNEQFF
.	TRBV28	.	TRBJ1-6	TGTGCCAGCCTTACGACATGGGCCTCTGGGTCACCCCTCCACTTT	CASLTTWASGSPLHF
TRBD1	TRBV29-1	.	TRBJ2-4	TGCAGCGTTGTGGGGACAGGGTCCAAAGCCAAAAACATTCAGTACTTC	CSVVGTGSKAKNIQYF
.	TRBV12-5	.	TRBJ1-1	TGTGCTAGTGGTCGGGGACAACAGTTGAACACTGAAGCTTTCTTT	CASGRGQQLNTEAFF
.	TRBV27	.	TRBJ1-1	TGTGCCAGCAGTTTATTTGCGGTGAGGGGTCCGGGCACTGAAGCTTTCTTT	CASSLFAVRGPGTEAFF
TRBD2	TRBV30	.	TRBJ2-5	TGTGCCTGGAATGGGGGTAGCGGGAAAGAGACCCAGTACTTC	CAWNGGSGKETQYF
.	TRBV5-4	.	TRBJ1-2	TGTGCCAGCAGCTTGCCCAGACTCGGGGGTAACTATGGCTACACCTTC	CASSLPRLGGNYGYTF
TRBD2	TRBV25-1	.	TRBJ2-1	TGTGCCAGCAGTGACCGAGCGGGATCCTACAATGAGCAGTTCTTC	CASSDRAGSYNEQFF
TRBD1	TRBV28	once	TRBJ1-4	TGTGCCAGCAGTTTATGGCCGGACAGGGTTACTGAAAAACTGTTTTTT	CASSLWPDRVTEKLFF
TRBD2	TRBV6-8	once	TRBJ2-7	TGTGCCAGCTTTACGGCGGGAGCGCCTGTTTACGAGCAGTACTTC	CASFTAGAPVYEQYF
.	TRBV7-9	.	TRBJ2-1	TGTGCCAGCAGCCCGGCGGGGACTAATGAGCAGTTCTTC	CASSPAGTNEQFF
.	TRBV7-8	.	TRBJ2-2	TGTGCCAGCAGCCCCCTTGTCCTTAACACCGGGGAGCTGTTTTTT	CASSPLVLNTGELFF